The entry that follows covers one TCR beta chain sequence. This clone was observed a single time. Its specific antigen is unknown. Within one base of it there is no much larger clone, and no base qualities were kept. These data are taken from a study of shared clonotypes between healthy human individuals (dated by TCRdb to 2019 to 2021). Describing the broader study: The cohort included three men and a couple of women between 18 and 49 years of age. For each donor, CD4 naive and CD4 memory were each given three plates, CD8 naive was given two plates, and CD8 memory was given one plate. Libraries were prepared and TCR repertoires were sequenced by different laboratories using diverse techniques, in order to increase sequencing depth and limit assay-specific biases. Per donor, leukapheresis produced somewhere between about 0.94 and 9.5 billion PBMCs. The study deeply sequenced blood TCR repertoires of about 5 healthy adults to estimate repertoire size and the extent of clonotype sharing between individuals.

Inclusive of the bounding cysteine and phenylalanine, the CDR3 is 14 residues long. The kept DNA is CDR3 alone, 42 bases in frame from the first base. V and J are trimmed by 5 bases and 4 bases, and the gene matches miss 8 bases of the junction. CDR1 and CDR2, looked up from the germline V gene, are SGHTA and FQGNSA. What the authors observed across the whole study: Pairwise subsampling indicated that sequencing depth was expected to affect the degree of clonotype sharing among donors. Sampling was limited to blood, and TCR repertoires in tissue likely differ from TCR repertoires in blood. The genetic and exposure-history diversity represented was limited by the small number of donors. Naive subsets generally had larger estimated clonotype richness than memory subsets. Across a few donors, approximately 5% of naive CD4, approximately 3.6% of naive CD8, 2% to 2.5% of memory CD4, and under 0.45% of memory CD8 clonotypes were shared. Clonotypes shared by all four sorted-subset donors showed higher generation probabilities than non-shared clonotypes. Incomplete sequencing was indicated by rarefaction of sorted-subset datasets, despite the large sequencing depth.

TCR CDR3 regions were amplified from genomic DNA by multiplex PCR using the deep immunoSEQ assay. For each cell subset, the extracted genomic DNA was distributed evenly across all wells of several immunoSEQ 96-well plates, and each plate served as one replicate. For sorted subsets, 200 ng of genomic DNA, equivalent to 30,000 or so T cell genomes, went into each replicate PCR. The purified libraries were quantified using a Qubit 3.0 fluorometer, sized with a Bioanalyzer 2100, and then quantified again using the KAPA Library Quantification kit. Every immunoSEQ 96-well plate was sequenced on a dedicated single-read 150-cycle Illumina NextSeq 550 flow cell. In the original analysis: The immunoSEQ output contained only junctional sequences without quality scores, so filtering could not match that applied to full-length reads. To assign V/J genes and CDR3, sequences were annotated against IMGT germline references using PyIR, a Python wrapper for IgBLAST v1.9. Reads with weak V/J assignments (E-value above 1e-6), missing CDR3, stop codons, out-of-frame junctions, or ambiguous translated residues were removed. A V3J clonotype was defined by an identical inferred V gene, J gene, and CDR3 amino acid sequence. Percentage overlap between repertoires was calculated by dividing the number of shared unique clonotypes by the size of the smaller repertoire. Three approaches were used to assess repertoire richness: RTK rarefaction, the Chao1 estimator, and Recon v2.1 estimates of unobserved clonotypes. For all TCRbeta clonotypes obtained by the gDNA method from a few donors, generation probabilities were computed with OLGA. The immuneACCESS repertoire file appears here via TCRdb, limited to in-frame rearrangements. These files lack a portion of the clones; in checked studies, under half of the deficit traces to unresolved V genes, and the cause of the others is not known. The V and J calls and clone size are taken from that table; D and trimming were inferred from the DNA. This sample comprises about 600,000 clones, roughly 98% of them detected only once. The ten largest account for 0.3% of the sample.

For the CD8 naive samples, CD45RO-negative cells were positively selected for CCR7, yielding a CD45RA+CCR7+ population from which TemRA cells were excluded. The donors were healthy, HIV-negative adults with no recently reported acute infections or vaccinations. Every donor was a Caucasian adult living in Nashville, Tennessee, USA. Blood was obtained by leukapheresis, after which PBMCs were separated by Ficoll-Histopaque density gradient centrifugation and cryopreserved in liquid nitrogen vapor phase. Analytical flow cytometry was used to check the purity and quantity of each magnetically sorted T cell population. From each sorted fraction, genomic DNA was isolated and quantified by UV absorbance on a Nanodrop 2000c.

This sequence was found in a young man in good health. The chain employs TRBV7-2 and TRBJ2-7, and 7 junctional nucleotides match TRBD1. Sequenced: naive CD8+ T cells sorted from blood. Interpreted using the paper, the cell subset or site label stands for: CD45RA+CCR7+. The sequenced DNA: TGTGCCAGCAGCCCAGGGACAGTCCGTTACGAGCAGTACTTC. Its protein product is CASSPGTVRYEQYF.